This T cell receptor beta chain appears in the sequencing data of a study of cytomegalovirus exposure and HLA in healthy donors. Looking at the study overall: Earlier results showed approximately 110 million unique TCR beta sequences derived from approximately 180 million T cells.

V lost 0 bases and J 2 bases, leaving 5 bases between the germline ends. CDR1 and CDR2 from the germline V gene are MNHEY and SVGAGI. This CDR3 comprises 14 residues. With 60 Vbeta and 13 Jbeta primers, the PCR was carried out. Assay used: immunoSEQ multiplex PCR; TCRdb lists only in-frame clones, some missing. Counted here are under 200,000 clones, roughly 75% occurring once; the ten biggest clones make up about 2.3%. The sample holds one count of this clone. What it binds is unknown. The same CDR3 also results from other DNA sequences found in this sample. Study-wide results and caveats: Sequencing had likely introduced a cluster of highly shared sequence variants as an artifact. CMV serostatus was the only immune exposure information that was available. Exclusion applied to some V segments, including TRBV6-2 and TRBV6-3, as they were indistinguishable.

Sequenced input: PBMCs. The sequence was obtained from a female donor in good health and CMV-seronegative. The chain uses TRBV6-5 and TRBJ1-5; D uncertain. The CDR3 coding sequence is TGTGCCAGCAGTTACTCGAGGGGCAATCAGCCCCAGCATTTT. Its translation: CASSYSRGNQPQHF.